This T cell receptor (beta chain) was documented in a study of T cell repertoires in aging, cancer and after chemotherapy. TRB rearrangements spanning V, D and J were amplified using mixed TRB-A/B primers. From the multiplex PCR reads, TCRdb called clonotypes with MiXCR, one entry per CDR3 protein. The repertoire holds roughly 8,600 distinct CDR3 sequences, with 32% as singletons. This clonotype is classed as medium-sized. This CDR3 spans 13 amino acids. V gave up 4 bases and J gave up 8 bases, with 13 bases separating them. Germline V gives CDR1 MNHEY, CDR2 SMNVEV (reference sequence). TCR beta rearrangements were amplified from peripheral blood genomic DNA.

The sample was blood. The TCR was taken from a human donor in good health. The chain uses TRBV27 and TRBJ2-3, with D possibly matching TRBD1 (5 bases). CDR3 in DNA: TGTGCCAGCAGTTCACCAGGGCAGGGTACGCAGTATTTT. It encodes CASSSPGQGTQYF.